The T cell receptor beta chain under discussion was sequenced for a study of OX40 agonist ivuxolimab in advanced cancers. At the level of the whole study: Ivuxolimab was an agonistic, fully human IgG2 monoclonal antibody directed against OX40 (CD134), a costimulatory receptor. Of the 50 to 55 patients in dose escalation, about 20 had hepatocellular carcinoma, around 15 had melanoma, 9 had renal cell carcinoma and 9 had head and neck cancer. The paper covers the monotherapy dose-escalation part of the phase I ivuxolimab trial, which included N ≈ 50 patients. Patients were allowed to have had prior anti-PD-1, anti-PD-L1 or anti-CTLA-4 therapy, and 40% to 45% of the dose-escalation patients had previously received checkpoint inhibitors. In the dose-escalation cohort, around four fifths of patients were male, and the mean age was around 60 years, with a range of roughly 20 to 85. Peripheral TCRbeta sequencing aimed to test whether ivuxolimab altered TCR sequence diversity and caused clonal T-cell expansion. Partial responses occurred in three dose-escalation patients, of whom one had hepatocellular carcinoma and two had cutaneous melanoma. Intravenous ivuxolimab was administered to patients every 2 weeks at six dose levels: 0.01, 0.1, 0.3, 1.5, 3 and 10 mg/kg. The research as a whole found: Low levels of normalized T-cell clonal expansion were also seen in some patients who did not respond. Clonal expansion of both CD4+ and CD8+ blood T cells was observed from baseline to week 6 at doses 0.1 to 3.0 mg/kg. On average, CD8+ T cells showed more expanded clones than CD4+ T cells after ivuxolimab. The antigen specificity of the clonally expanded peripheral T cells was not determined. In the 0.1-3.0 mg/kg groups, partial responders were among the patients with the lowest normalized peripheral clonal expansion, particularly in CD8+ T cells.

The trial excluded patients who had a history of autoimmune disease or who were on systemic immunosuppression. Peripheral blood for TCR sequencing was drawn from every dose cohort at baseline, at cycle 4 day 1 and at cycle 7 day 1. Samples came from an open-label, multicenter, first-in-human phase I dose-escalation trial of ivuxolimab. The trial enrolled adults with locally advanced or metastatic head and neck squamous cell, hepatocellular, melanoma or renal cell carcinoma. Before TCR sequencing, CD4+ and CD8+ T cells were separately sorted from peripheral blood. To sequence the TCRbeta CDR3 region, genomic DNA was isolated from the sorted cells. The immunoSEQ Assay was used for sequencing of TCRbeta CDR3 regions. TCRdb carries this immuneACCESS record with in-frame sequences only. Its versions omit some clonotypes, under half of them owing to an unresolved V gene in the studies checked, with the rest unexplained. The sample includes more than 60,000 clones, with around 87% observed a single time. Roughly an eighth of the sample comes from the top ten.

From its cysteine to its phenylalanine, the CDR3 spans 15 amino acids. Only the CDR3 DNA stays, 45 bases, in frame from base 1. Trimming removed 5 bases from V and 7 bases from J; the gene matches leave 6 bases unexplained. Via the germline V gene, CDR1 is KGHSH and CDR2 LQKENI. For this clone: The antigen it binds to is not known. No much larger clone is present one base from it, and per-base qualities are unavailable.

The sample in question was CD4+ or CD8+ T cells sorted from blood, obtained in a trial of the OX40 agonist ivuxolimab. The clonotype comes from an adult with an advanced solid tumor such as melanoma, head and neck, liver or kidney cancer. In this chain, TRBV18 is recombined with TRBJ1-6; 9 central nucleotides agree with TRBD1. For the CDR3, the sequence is CASSAQGALNSPLHF. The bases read TGTGCCAGCTCAGCACAGGGGGCATTGAATTCACCCCTCCACTTT.